This T cell receptor beta chain is drawn from a study of T cells after yellow fever vaccination (dated by TCRdb to about 2019). General notes on the study: The SMART-Seq v4 Ultra Low Input RNA kit was used to prepare libraries from fractions with low cell numbers. Two healthy male donors, one aged 18 to 30 and one aged 30 to 40 years, made up the cohort. Bulk PBMC replicates and cell subsets were isolated from blood drawn at multiple timepoints before and after both primary and secondary immunization. To follow T-cell clones before and after both primary and booster YFV17D yellow fever vaccination, bulk TCR alpha and beta repertoires underwent longitudinal sequencing.

CDR1 and CDR2 were assigned from the germline V gene (reference sequence) as SEHNR and FQNEAQ. The CDR3 contains 13 residues, cysteine and phenylalanine counted. Only the CDR3 DNA is retained, 39 bases long and in frame from the first base. V was cut back by 4 bases and J by 5 bases, leaving a gap of 11 bases between them. Sequencing took place on an Illumina NovaSeq 6000. Synthesis of TCR cDNA relied on 5'RACE template switching, a step that introduced a universal primer site along with unique molecular identifiers. Priming of cDNA synthesis was performed from both the TCR alpha and TCR beta constant segments. Library amplification involved two PCR steps, and the second step added sample barcodes and sequencing adapters. Sequencing of the libraries was done on either Illumina HiSeq 2500 (2x100 bp) or NovaSeq (2x150 bp). The paper's data handling went like this. Demultiplexing of reads and collapsing into UMI consensus sequences were performed with MIGEC, and V(D)J alignment was carried out with MiXCR. Vaccine-responding clonotypes were identified with edgeR using replicate PBMC samples, with FDR below 0.01 and a log2 fold change above 5 up to day 15 being required. CD4 or CD8 identity was assigned to each bulk clonotype according to whether the clonotype was present at higher abundance in the sequenced CD4 repertoire or the sequenced CD8 repertoire. The public sequencing data were trimmed at Q25 with fastp and processed into clonotypes with MiXCR by TCRdb, which kept only in-frame beta chains. Duplicate CDR3 protein sequences are folded into a single record with the most common DNA and genes. TCRdb, rather than the study authors, made the V and J calls. The sample contains about 210,000 distinct CDR3 sequences, approximately 3.3% of them found a single time. About 3% of the sample rests with the top ten.

This clonotype has at least ten counts. Which antigen it targets is not known. No base quality values were provided; no much bigger clone lies one nucleotide off. What this sample's treatment or condition label stands for: live attenuated yellow fever vaccine strain. A standard Ficoll-Paque protocol was used to isolate PBMCs from peripheral blood. CD4 and CD8 T-cell fractions were isolated with Dynabeads CD4 and CD8 positive selection kits. TriZol was used to extract RNA from bulk PBMCs, from CD4 and CD8 fractions, and from dextramer-positive and dextramer-negative fractions. Broad study findings and their caveats: Most clones expanded after primary vaccination (approximately 97% of CD4 and roughly 90% of CD8) were re-detected after the booster, suggesting that broad memory maintenance occurred. Computational filtering was needed because FACS-sorted repertoires could contain abundant contaminating clonotypes from the bulk population. Because the study included only two donors, the extent to which the findings can be generalized is limited. A small fraction of clonotypes showed up in both the CD4 and CD8 compartments, probably as a result of convergent recombination. The secondary T-cell response was found to be weaker but faster than the primary response, with a peak reached on day 5 rather than on day 15.

Recombination joined TRBV7-9 with TRBJ1-1; TRBD1 is a weak D gene call, 6 bases matching. The clonotype was recovered from a man aged 18 to 30 who received the YFV17D yellow fever vaccine. The sample consisted of CD4+ T cells sorted from PBMCs, taken 10 days after the yellow fever booster vaccination. The CDR3 here reads CASSSQGGTEAFF. The sequence in DNA is TGTGCCAGCAGCTCACAGGGTGGGACTGAAGCTTTCTTT. Supplemented by the reference TRBV7-9 and TRBJ1-1 proteins around the CDR3, the complete variable domain is DTGVSQNPRHKITKRGQNVTFRCDPISEHNRLYWYRQTLGQGPEFLTYFQNEAQLEKSRLLSDRFSAERPKGSFSTLEIQRTEQGDSAMYLCASSSQGGTEAFFGQGTRLTVV.